Below, 3 T cell receptor beta chains from the same sample are listed, as sequenced in a study of T cells in Graves' hyperthyroidism and ophthalmopathy. The source material, RNA transcripts, was used to amplify TCR beta CDR3 regions. The TCR CDR3 first-round RT-PCR relied on the HTBI primer set. TCRdb recomputed calls from the multiplex PCR reads with MiXCR, one row per CDR3 protein. The table has fewer than 600,000 distinct CDR3 sequences, approximately 14% seen once. Source material: blood. These TCRs come from a young woman with Graves' hyperthyroidism.

There are many counts of this clonotype. The rearrangement uses TRBV24-1 and TRBJ2-7, with D possibly matching TRBD1 (5 bases). This CDR3 has 14 amino acids. Trimming shortened V by 4 bases and J by 3 bases, and 12 bases separated the two germline ends. Germline assignment: CDR1 KGHDR and CDR2 SFDVKD. In nucleotides, the CDR3 is TGTGCCACCAGTGAGGGGCAGAGCCGCTACGAGCAGTACTTC. Translating gives CATSEGQSRYEQYF.

This clonotype was recorded many times. V and J are TRBV5-1 and TRBJ1-2; D call uncertain. Germline CDR1 and CDR2: SGHRS and YFSETQ. This CDR3 region has 11 residues. With 6 bases removed from V and 0 bases from J, the gap between germline ends came to 3 bases. DNA of the CDR3: TGCGCCAGCAAAGCTAACTATGGCTACACCTTC. Amino acid sequence: CASKANYGYTF.

This clonotype was recorded at least ten times. This chain joins TRBV7-9 and TRBJ2-5, with 7 bases lining up with TRBD2. The junction had 6 bases not matched to a gene; V was cut back by 0 bases and J by 5 bases. The CDR3 is 15 amino acids. Germline CDR1 is SEHNR and CDR2 is FQNEAQ (reference sequence). This CDR3 is CASSLAGGPEETQYF. DNA of the CDR3: TGTGCCAGCAGCTTAGCGGGAGGGCCGGAGGAGACCCAGTACTTC.